This entry lists 22 T cell receptor beta chains sequenced from one sample in a study of neoadjuvant anti-PD-1 for oral cavity cancer. TCRdb's table, derived via immunoSEQ multiplex PCR, lists solely in-frame clones and lacks some. The data show approximately 68,000 clones, about 90% seen once. Time point defined: after neoadjuvant nivolumab, at surgical resection. The sequences come from PBMCs, collected after nivolumab (anti-PD-1) treatment. All receptors come from a person between 40 and 85 years old with oral cavity squamous cell carcinoma.

The rearrangement joins TRBV7-8 to TRBJ1-4; TRBD1 agrees at 7 bases. CDR3 length: 16 residues. V gave up 7 bases and J gave up 7 bases; unmatched junction bases: 15. CDR1 and CDR2 (germline): SGHVS, FQNEAQ. CDR3 region: CASNRQGGQGGEKLFF. Written as DNA, the CDR3 is TGTGCCAGCAACCGGCAGGGGGGGCAGGGAGGTGAAAAACTGTTTTTT.

The gene calls are TRBV5-1 and TRBJ2-6; TRBD1 matches 7 bases. The junction had 1 base not matched to a gene; V was cut back by 3 bases and J by 1 base. This CDR3 has 15 residues. Germline CDR1 is SGHRS and CDR2 is YFSETQ. The CDR3 region is CASSSTGSGANVLTF. In nucleotides, the CDR3 is TGCGCCAGCAGCTCGACAGGGTCTGGGGCCAACGTCCTGACTTTC.

The chain is built from TRBV10-3 and TRBJ2-3; possibly TRBD2 for D (5 bases). Trimming pared 11 bases from V and 0 bases from J, leaving 9 bases between. Per the germline V gene, CDR1 is ENHRY and CDR2 is SYGVKD. The CDR3 extends over 12 amino acids. DNA for the CDR3: TGTGCCGGAGGAGCGAGCACAGATACGCAGTATTTT. Translated: CAGGASTDTQYF.

The V call is TRBV13, the J call TRBJ2-5; 8 bases map to TRBD2. This CDR3 spans 14 amino acids. V was pared by 7 bases and J by 5 bases, with 9 bases of the junction left unmatched. CDR1 and CDR2 from the germline V gene are PRHDT and FYEKMQ (reference sequence). CDR3 coding DNA: TGTGCCAGCACCTCCGGGACTAGTTTGGAGACCCAGTACTTC. Translated: CASTSGTSLETQYF.

The rearrangement joins TRBV5-1 to TRBJ1-2, with 8 bases lining up with TRBD1. Germline-derived CDR1 and CDR2 are SGHRS and YFSETQ. J was trimmed by 12 bases and V by 4 bases; bases with no gene match: 11. The CDR3 is 13 residues long. CDR3 in DNA: TGCGCCAGCAGCGTTACTAACCAGGGGGCACACACCTTC. Amino acids: CASSVTNQGAHTF.

The genes are TRBV6-1 and TRBJ2-1, with 8 bases matching TRBD2. The CDR3 runs to 15 residues. From germline, CDR1 is MNHNS and CDR2 SASEGT. The CDR3 sequence is CASRGGGSGYNEQFF. CDR3 in DNA: TGTGCGAGCCGGGGGGGCGGATCTGGCTACAATGAGCAGTTCTTC.

This chain joins TRBV6-5 and TRBJ1-6; TRBD1 might be the D (6 bases). Germline V lookup: CDR1 MNHEY, CDR2 SVGAGI. Trimming removed 9 bases at V and 10 bases at J, with 16 bases between. The CDR3 is made up of 13 amino acids. The CDR3 spells CASFRGKGSPLHF. For the CDR3, the DNA is TGTGCCAGTTTCAGGGGTAAAGGATCACCCCTCCACTTT.

The rearrangement joins TRBV19 to TRBJ1-5; TRBD1 matches at 7 bases. The germline V gene encodes CDR1 LNHDA and CDR2 SQIVND (reference sequence). V lost 1 base, J lost 6 bases, and 3 bases stayed unmatched. There are 14 residues in the CDR3. As DNA, the CDR3 is TGTGCCAGTAGTATAGCACAGGGGAGTCAGCCCCAGCATTTT. This gives the protein CASSIAQGSQPQHF.

This clone appeared a single time. This rearrangement joins TRBV7-2 to TRBJ1-2; unclear D gene. V was cut by 0 bases and J by 1 base, with 6 bases left in between. The CDR3 length is 14 residues. From germline, CDR1 is SGHTA and CDR2 FQGNSA. This chain's CDR3 is CASSLAPSNYGYTF. The CDR3 DNA follows: TGTGCCAGCAGCTTAGCCCCTAGTAACTATGGCTACACCTTC. The variable domain in full, with the rest retrieved from reference TRBV7-2 and TRBJ1-2, is GAGVSQSPSNKVTEKGKDVELRCDPISGHTALYWYRQSLGQGLEFLIYFQGNSAPDKSGLPSDRFSAERTGGSVSTLTIQRTQQEDSAVYLCASSLAPSNYGYTFGSGTRLTVV.

J is TRBJ2-7 and V is TRBV5-4, with 11 bases matching TRBD1. This CDR3 contains 16 residues. CDR1 is SGHNT and CDR2 is YYREEE in the germline V gene (reference sequence). V shed 4 bases and J 5 bases; nucleotides not matched to a gene: 11. CDR3 nucleotide sequence: TGTGCCAGCAGCAAAAAATCCGGGACAGGGGGTGACGAGCAGTACTTC. It yields the protein CASSKKSGTGGDEQYF.

This clone has only a few counts. The chain links TRBV5-1 to TRBJ2-1, with 11 bases matching TRBD1. Trimming cost V 4 bases and J 7 bases; bases outside gene matches: 7. CDR1 is SGHRS and CDR2 is YFSETQ in the germline V gene. The CDR3 is 15 residues long. The DNA for the CDR3 is TGCGCCAGCAGCGAGAAGGGGACAGGGGGAAATGAGCAGTTCTTC. This codes for CASSEKGTGGNEQFF.

The chain combines TRBV11-1 with TRBJ2-5; TRBD2 might be the D (6 bases). In germline, CDR1 is SGHAT, CDR2 FQDESV (reference sequence). V was shortened by 2 bases and J by 3 bases, with 13 bases between the two germline ends. The CDR3 is made up of 15 amino acids. Here the CDR3 reads CASSLRPSGEETQYF. DNA of the CDR3: TGTGCCAGCAGCTTAAGGCCCTCGGGGGAAGAGACCCAGTACTTC.

The CDR3 DNA reads TGTGCCAGCAGTAAGACCGGGACAGAAAAGAACACTGAAGCTTTCTTT. Translation gives CASSKTGTEKNTEAFF. The gene calls are TRBV6-4 and TRBJ1-1; 7 nucleotides match TRBD1. CDR1 and CDR2 from the germline V gene are MRHNA and SNTAGT. This CDR3 region has 16 residues. Unmatched junction bases numbered 10, after V lost 5 bases and J lost 1 base.

J is TRBJ2-2 and V is TRBV5-1, with 7 bases identical to TRBD2. CDR1 is SGHRS, CDR2 YFSETQ, per germline. Germline trimming cut 4 bases from V and 3 bases from J; bases unmatched to any gene: 9. The CDR3 is 16 residues long. The CDR3 DNA reads as TGCGCCAGCAGCCGTTCGGGGGGTTCTGACACCGGGGAGCTGTTTTTT. It codes for CASSRSGGSDTGELFF.

J is TRBJ1-6 and V is TRBV6-1, with 7 bases matching TRBD1. V gave up 6 bases and J gave up 7 bases; unmatched junction bases: 9. The CDR3 runs to 15 residues. CDR1 and CDR2 (germline): MNHNS, SASEGT. CDR3 bases: TGTGCCAGCAGAGCCACAGGGGTCGACAATTCACCCCTCCACTTT. It yields the protein CASRATGVDNSPLHF.

The gene calls are TRBV7-8 and TRBJ1-2; TRBD1 aligns across 9 bases. This CDR3 region has 15 residues. Germline V CDR1 and CDR2: SGHVS, FQNEAQ. The V segment lost 5 bases and the J segment 8 bases; nucleotides outside the gene matches: 12. DNA for the CDR3: TGTGCCAGCAGCAAAAATACCGGGACAGGGCAGGGCTACACCTTC. Residues: CASSKNTGTGQGYTF.

This chain connects TRBV7-9 to TRBJ1-2; weak D call: TRBD1 (5 bases). CDR3 length: 17 residues. The germline gives CDR1 SEHNR, CDR2 FQNEAQ (reference sequence). Trimming cost V 5 bases and J 0 bases, with 19 bases left between them. The DNA of the CDR3 is TGTGCCAGCAGCCCCGGGGCAGGGTCCCTTCCTAACTATGGCTACACCTTC. Encoded protein: CASSPGAGSLPNYGYTF.

The chain combines TRBV27 with TRBJ1-2, with 8 bases identical to TRBD1. From germline, CDR1 is MNHEY and CDR2 SMNVEV (reference sequence). The CDR3 has 15 residues. The V and J ends lost 6 bases and 6 bases, in that order; junction bases with no gene match: 12. CDR3 residues: CASRLANRDRNGYTF. The CDR3 DNA follows: TGTGCCAGCAGATTGGCCAACCGGGACAGGAATGGCTACACCTTC.

This chain joins TRBV28 and TRBJ2-1; 9 nucleotides align to TRBD2. The CDR3 has 15 residues. With 6 bases clipped from V and 5 bases from J, the junction kept 8 bases outside the gene matches. CDR1 is MDHEN and CDR2 is SYDVKM in the germline V gene. The CDR3 DNA sequence: TGTGCCAGCAGCCCGGCGGGGGGGAAGAACAATGAGCAGTTCTTC. The encoded protein is CASSPAGGKNNEQFF.

The chain is built from TRBV5-1 and TRBJ1-3, with D possibly TRBD1 on 5 matching bases. This CDR3 is 15 amino acids long. Per germline, CDR1 SGHRS and CDR2 YFSETQ. Trimming removed 0 bases at V and 4 bases at J, with 11 bases between. The CDR3 spells CASSLVGGTGNTIYF. The CDR3 DNA follows: TGCGCCAGCAGCTTGGTCGGGGGGACGGGAAACACCATATATTTT.

The chain carries TRBV5-1 and TRBJ1-1; D is unclear. V was trimmed by 2 bases and J by 6 bases, leaving 14 bases between them. Germline values: CDR1 SGHRS, CDR2 YFSETQ. The CDR3 loop spans 14 amino acids. This chain's CDR3 is CASSFDRGVAEAFF. The CDR3, as DNA: TGCGCCAGCAGCTTCGACCGCGGGGTGGCTGAAGCTTTCTTT.

This chain joins TRBV28 and TRBJ1-2; the D gene is possibly TRBD1 (5 bases). The germline gives CDR1 MDHEN, CDR2 SYDVKM. The V end lost 3 bases, the J end lost 8 bases, and 16 bases lay between the germline ends. The CDR3 has 14 residues. The CDR3 loop reads CASSFPGGAKGYTF. CDR3 DNA sequence: TGTGCCAGCAGTTTCCCGGGAGGGGCTAAGGGCTACACCTTC.